The next 13 T cell receptor beta chains were all read from a single sample in a study of blood T cell repertoires in COVID-19. The assay was immunoSEQ multiplex PCR, and TCRdb's table has in-frame clones only and misses some. The sample comprises some 450,000 clones, roughly 89% of which are singletons, and 0.65% to 1% rests with the top ten. The sample consisted of peripheral blood. These receptors originate from a man aged 18 to 29 with COVID-19, enrolled during active disease.

In regard to this clone: One end of the junction fails to match germline, which may point to a read error. V usage is TRBV7-7 and J usage is TRBJ2-1; maybe TRBD1 (7 bases). Germline loops: CDR1 SSHAT, CDR2 FNYEAQ (reference sequence). This CDR3 is 17 amino acids long. CDR3: CASSFGSGSGGRNEQFF. DNA for the CDR3: TGTGCTAGCAGCTTTGGGAGTGGCTCAGGGGGGAGGAATGAGCAGTTCTTC. The complete variable domain, with remaining parts taken from reference TRBV7-7 and TRBJ2-1, reads GAGVSQSPRYKVTKRGQDVTLRCDPISSHATLYWYQQALGQGPEFLTYFNYEAQPDKSGLPSDRFSAERPEGSISTLTIQRTEQRDSAMYRCASSFGSGSGGRNEQFFGPGTRLTVL.

V usage is TRBV7-9 and J usage is TRBJ2-7; 10 positions agree with TRBD2. Trimming cost V 5 bases and J 1 base; bases outside gene matches: 5. The CDR3 extends over 15 amino acids. CDR1 is SEHNR and CDR2 is FQNEAQ in the germline V gene (reference sequence). CDR3 in amino acids: CASSGLAGASYEQYF. Here the CDR3 DNA reads TGTGCCAGCAGCGGGCTAGCGGGAGCATCCTACGAGCAGTACTTC.

The chain uses TRBV5-1 and TRBJ2-1; no clear D gene. There are 15 residues in the CDR3. CDR1 and CDR2 from the germline V gene are SGHRS and YFSETQ. V lost 7 bases and J lost 0, with 14 bases in between. The chain's CDR3 is CASRTTPSSYNEQFF. The CDR3 DNA follows: TGCGCCAGCCGAACCACTCCGAGCTCCTACAATGAGCAGTTCTTC.

This clone was observed a single time. This chain links TRBV5-1 with TRBJ1-2; 11 nucleotides agree with TRBD1. CDR1 and CDR2 (germline): SGHRS, YFSETQ. This CDR3 is 16 amino acids long. V lost 4 bases and J lost 3; bases outside the gene matches: 8. For the CDR3, the DNA is TGCGCCAGCAGCGCGGGGACAGGGGGTATTGACTATGGCTACACCTTC. It yields the protein CASSAGTGGIDYGYTF.

The chain recombines TRBV10-3 with TRBJ2-7; D is ambiguous. The CDR3 runs to 13 residues. The germline CDR1 and CDR2 sequences are ENHRY and SYGVKD. Trimming cost V 10 bases and J 0 bases, with 13 bases left between them. This chain's CDR3 is CASSTESSYEQYF. The CDR3 DNA reads TGTGCCAGCTCGACGGAGAGCTCCTACGAGCAGTACTTC.

The chain joins TRBV18 to TRBJ1-4; 10 nucleotides agree with TRBD1. The CDR3 totals 17 residues. V shed 3 bases, J shed 7 bases, and the junction held 11 bases outside the gene matches. From germline, CDR1 is KGHSH and CDR2 LQKENI. The CDR3 is CASSPLQVGTGVEKLFF. DNA for the CDR3: TGTGCCAGCTCACCCCTTCAGGTCGGGACAGGGGTTGAAAAACTGTTTTTT.

J is TRBJ1-3 and V is TRBV12-5; D uncertain. V was clipped by 5 bases and J by 4 bases, with 21 bases between them. Germline CDR1 and CDR2: LGHNT and FRNRAP. The CDR3 length is 17 residues. DNA for the CDR3: TGTGCTAGTGGTCCCCCTGCGCGAGGGCGACCGGGAAACACCATATATTTT. Translated, it gives CASGPPARGRPGNTIYF.

This chain joins TRBV11-3 and TRBJ2-1; 9 nucleotides align to TRBD2. This CDR3 region has 16 residues. Losses at the gene ends were 5 bases for V and 2 bases for J; bases not matched to a gene: 7. Germline V gene sequence: CDR1 SGHNT, CDR2 YENEEA. CDR3: CASSPRRTSAYNEQFF. CDR3 bases: TGTGCCAGCAGCCCTAGACGGACTAGCGCCTACAATGAGCAGTTCTTC.

This chain joins TRBV7-9 and TRBJ2-7, with D uncertain. The length of the CDR3 is 12 residues. The germline V gene has CDR1 SEHNR and CDR2 FQNEAQ (reference sequence). V shed 4 bases and J shed 2 bases, with 6 bases lying between them. CDR3 sequence: CASSSTTYEQYF. The CDR3 bases are TGTGCCAGCAGCTCGACAACCTACGAGCAGTACTTC.

The chain carries TRBV12-5 and TRBJ1-2; no definite D call. The CDR3 consists of 16 residues. In germline, CDR1 is LGHNT, CDR2 FRNRAP. Trimming shortened V by 2 bases and J by 6 bases, and 19 bases separated the two germline ends. CDR3 region: CASGLISGSPIHGYTF. As DNA, the CDR3 is TGTGCTAGTGGTTTGATCTCGGGTTCGCCAATCCATGGCTACACCTTC.

The chain employs TRBV7-9 and TRBJ2-2, with 9 nucleotides matching TRBD2. The trim removed 6 bases at V and 2 bases at J, leaving 10 bases unmatched. The CDR3 is 17 amino acids. Germline V gene lookup returns CDR1 SEHNR and CDR2 FQNEAQ (reference sequence). CDR3 sequence (DNA): TGTGCCAGCAGTTTGGCGCGGGAGGGCCTTAACACCGGGGAGCTGTTTTTT. Residues: CASSLAREGLNTGELFF. The whole variable domain, remainder taken from reference TRBV7-9 and TRBJ2-2, is DTGVSQNPRHKITKRGQNVTFRCDPISEHNRLYWYRQTLGQGPEFLTYFQNEAQLEKSRLLSDRFSAERPKGSFSTLEIQRTEQGDSAMYLCASSLAREGLNTGELFFGEGSRLTVL.

This chain links TRBV9 with TRBJ2-7; the match to TRBD2 covers 8 bases. The germline gives CDR1 SGDLS, CDR2 YYNGEE. The V gene end was trimmed by 4 bases and the J gene end by 6 bases; junction bases not matched to a gene: 3. The CDR3 spans 12 residues. The CDR3 region is CASSPGGGEQYF. In DNA, the CDR3 is TGTGCCAGCAGCCCCGGGGGGGGCGAGCAGTACTTC.

This chain connects TRBV7-9 to TRBJ1-2; 8 nucleotides line up with TRBD1. CDR3 length: 13 amino acids. V dropped 5 bases and J dropped 6; count of bases not matched to a gene: 5. Per germline, CDR1 SEHNR and CDR2 FQNEAQ (reference sequence). The CDR3 sequence: CASSEQTGDGYTF. CDR3 nucleotide sequence: TGTGCCAGCAGCGAACAGACAGGGGATGGCTACACCTTC.